These 7 T cell receptor beta chains were sequenced from one sample in a study of cytomegalovirus exposure and HLA in healthy donors. The PCR used 60 Vbeta and 13 Jbeta primers. Using immunoSEQ multiplex PCR, the repertoire was profiled, and TCRdb retains in-frame clones only, with some absent. Of under 150,000 clones listed, roughly 83% are singletons. Sequencing was carried out using PBMCs. The source is a female donor in good health and CMV-seronegative.

This clone was seen only a few times. V and J are TRBV29-1 and TRBJ1-1; tentatively, D is TRBD1 (6 bases). The V and J ends lost 4 bases and 0 bases respectively, with 21 bases between them. This CDR3 is built from 17 residues. The V gene's germline CDR1 is SQVTM and CDR2 ANQGSEA. CDR3 coding DNA: TGCAGCGTTGTCCCTTACCGGGACATCTGGGTGAACACTGAAGCTTTCTTT. It codes for CSVVPYRDIWVNTEAFF.

Only a few counts were recorded for this clone. The gene calls are TRBV7-6 and TRBJ1-2; D is perhaps TRBD1 (5 bases). Germline CDR1 reads SGHVS; CDR2 reads FNYEAQ. The length of the CDR3 is 16 residues. Trimming left V 5 bases short and J 2 bases short, with 18 bases between. In DNA form, the CDR3 reads TGTGCCAGCAGCCCAACTAGCGGGGGAGCAAACTATGGCTACACCTTC. This codes for CASSPTSGGANYGYTF.

This chain connects TRBV28 to TRBJ1-5; possible D gene TRBD1, 6 bases. CDR1 and CDR2 from the germline V gene are MDHEN and SYDVKM. The CDR3 is made up of 14 amino acids. V lost 6 bases to trimming and J lost 1 base, with 10 bases between them. CDR3: CASRLGQSNQPQHF. Here the CDR3 DNA reads TGTGCCAGCAGACTTGGACAGAGCAATCAGCCCCAGCATTTT.

The genes are TRBV27 and TRBJ1-6; no firm D call. The CDR3 consists of 14 residues. Looked up from germline, CDR1 is MNHEY and CDR2 is SMNVEV (reference sequence). Trimming cost V 4 bases and J 7 bases, with 11 bases left between them. CDR3: CASSSLFENSPLHF. In DNA form, the CDR3 reads TGTGCCAGCAGTTCCTTATTCGAGAATTCACCCCTCCACTTT.

The rearrangement uses TRBV4-3 and TRBJ1-5; D gene uncertain. This CDR3 region has 15 residues. Germline-derived CDR1 and CDR2 are LGHNA and YSLEER. Trimming cost V 0 bases and J 1 base, with 7 bases left between them. CDR3 nucleotides: TGCGCCAGCAGCCAAGACGGGTTAAGCAATCAGCCCCAGCATTTT. It specifies CASSQDGLSNQPQHF.

This clone was detected only once. CDR3 sequence (DNA): TGTGCCAGTAGTGTGCTACAGGGTGAGCAGTTCTTC. Residues: CASSVLQGEQFF. J is TRBJ2-1 and V is TRBV19, with a tentative D call TRBD1 (6 bases). Germline values: CDR1 LNHDA, CDR2 SQIVND (reference sequence). The CDR3 has 12 residues. Trimming pared 5 bases from V and 9 bases from J, leaving 11 bases between.

The chain has TRBV5-4 and TRBJ2-1, with TRBD2 as a possible D gene (7 bases). Between the trimmed V and J ends, which lost 5 bases and 2 bases, there was a span of 20 bases. Germline V gene sequence: CDR1 SGHNT, CDR2 YYREEE (reference sequence). The CDR3 has 17 amino acids. CDR3 in DNA: TGTGCCAGCAGGGATTTGGGGGGCCTAGCGGCCTACAATGAGCAGTTCTTC. Translation gives CASRDLGGLAAYNEQFF.